This TCR beta chain was profiled in a study of blood T cell repertoires in COVID-19. In the study overall: From T cells, B-cell-depleted T cells, or PBMCs came the material, which was cDNA or gDNA.

Original methodology: Amplification with reference gene primers provided the estimates of nucleated cell counts. The protocol was immunoSEQ multiplex PCR, while the TCRdb copy is restricted to in-frame clones and leaves out a portion. That table supplies the V and J calls and clone size; D and trimming were determined from the DNA. The top ten clones hold 2.5% to 4% of a sample with 150,000 to 200,000 clones, about nine tenths of them seen once. This clone appeared a few times. In germline, CDR1 is SNHLY, CDR2 FYNNEI. V was trimmed by 7 bases and J by 6 bases, leaving 16 bases between them. CDR3 length equals 14 residues.

The source is an older man with acute or convalescent COVID-19. The rearrangement uses TRBV2 and TRBJ1-5; D ambiguous. Sequencing was performed on peripheral blood. The DNA for the CDR3 is TGTGCCAGCACCGGAGCGAGGGAGAGTCAGCCCCAGCATTTT. Protein: CASTGARESQPQHF.